Listed below are T cell receptor beta chains from one sample, sequenced in a study of blood T cell repertoires in COVID-19. Clones were sequenced by immunoSEQ multiplex PCR, and TCRdb holds only the in-frame ones, with some missing. The table records nearly 200,000 clones, 70% to 85% of them present only once. Source material: peripheral blood. Receptors were obtained from a human donor with acute or convalescent COVID-19. The donor label of this sample is uncertain. The CDR3 runs from the conserved cysteine through the conserved F or W. D genes are given only for firm matches. Clone sizes are given selectively: once, few, many, or a class where the clone is expanded.

>TRBV6-9|-|TRBJ1-2|-
TGTGCCAGCTTTAGGACGGGGAATGGCTACACCTTC
CASFRTGNGYTF
>TRBV3-1/TRBV3-2|-|TRBJ2-3|TRBD1
TGTGCCAGCAGCCTCGGACAGGCGAACACAGATACGCAGTATTTT
CASSLGQANTDTQYF
>TRBV27|-|TRBJ1-5|TRBD1
TGTGCCAGCAGGCTGGGACAGGGGATCAATCAGCCCCAGCATTTT
CASRLGQGINQPQHF
>TRBV29-1|-|TRBJ1-2|TRBD1
TGCAGCGTACCTACCGGGACAGTTAATGGCTACACCTTC
CSVPTGTVNGYTF
>TRBV6-1|-|TRBJ2-4|TRBD2
TGTGCCAGCAGTGAACTAGCGGGAGCAAACATTCAGTACTTC
CASSELAGANIQYF
>TRBV5-1|-|TRBJ2-5|-
TGCGCCAGCACCCCTGTAGAAGGGGGTGGGGAGACCCAGTACTTC
CASTPVEGGGETQYF
>TRBV20-1|once|TRBJ2-3|-
TGCAGTGTCAGGGCAGATACGCAGTATTTT
CSVRADTQYF
>TRBV5-8|few|TRBJ2-5|TRBD1
TGTGCCAGCAGCTCGGACAGGGCCCAAGAGACCCAGTACTTC
CASSSDRAQETQYF
>TRBV6-5|-|TRBJ1-3|TRBD1
TGTGCCAGCAGTAGGGGGCTCACCTCTGGAAACACCATATATTTT
CASSRGLTSGNTIYF
>TRBV6-5|-|TRBJ2-3|-
TGTGCCACAAACTCGGAGGGACGGGGCACAGATACGCAGTATTTT
CATNSEGRGTDTQYF